This is a list of T cell receptor beta chains from one sample in a study of graft-versus-host responses after intestinal transplantation. Clones were sequenced by immunoSEQ multiplex PCR, and TCRdb holds only the in-frame ones, with some missing. Of 90,000 to 95,000 clones in the sample, more than 85% were seen once. Their antigen targets remain unknown. Sequences were derived from unstimulated CD8+ T cells sorted from spleen or lymph node cells, sampled before intestinal transplant. Receptor source: a human donor who received an intestinal transplant. CDR3s include the opening cysteine and the closing phenylalanine or tryptophan. D genes are given only for firm matches. The size of a clone is reported for some rows only, either as once, few or many, or as a class for expanded clones.

size: -; J: TRBJ2-3; V: TRBV4-1; D: -; DNA: TGCGCCAGCAGCCAAGGGAGGACTCTCACAGATACGCAGTATTTT; CDR3: CASSQGRTLTDTQYF
size: -; J: TRBJ1-2; V: TRBV15; D: TRBD1; DNA: TGTGCCACCAGCACCCCCGACAGGGCGTATAACTATGGCTACACCTTC; CDR3: CATSTPDRAYNYGYTF
size: -; J: TRBJ2-1; V: TRBV10-1; D: TRBD1; DNA: TGCGCCAGCAGCCCTAGGGGGCGCGGACACAATGAGCAGTTCTTC; CDR3: CASSPRGRGHNEQFF
size: -; J: TRBJ2-2; V: TRBV4-3; D: -; DNA: TGCGCCAGCAGCCAAGCTGGGGGGGGCCTGACCGGGGAGCTGTTTTTT; CDR3: CASSQAGGGLTGELFF
size: once; J: TRBJ2-7; V: TRBV2; D: TRBD1; DNA: TGTGCCAGCAGTATCGGACAGGGCTACGAGCAGTACTTC; CDR3: CASSIGQGYEQYF
size: -; J: TRBJ2-7; V: TRBV4-1; D: -; DNA: TGCGCCAGCAGCCAGACAAGCGGAGGATACGAGCAGTACTTC; CDR3: CASSQTSGGYEQYF
size: -; J: TRBJ2-5; V: TRBV19; D: -; DNA: TGTGCCAGTAGTAGTCGAAGCGGGCAAGAGACCCAGTACTTC; CDR3: CASSSRSGQETQYF
size: -; J: TRBJ2-3; V: TRBV6-6; D: TRBD2; DNA: TGTGCCAGCAGTATTGGACTAGCGGGAGGGCCGGATACGCAGTATTTT; CDR3: CASSIGLAGGPDTQYF
size: -; J: TRBJ2-3; V: TRBV5-6; D: -; DNA: TGTGCCAGCAGCCAAACAGGGACAGATACGCAGTATTTT; CDR3: CASSQTGTDTQYF
size: -; J: TRBJ1-5; V: TRBV6-5; D: TRBD1; DNA: TGTGCCAGCAGAGGAGGGACAGGCAATCAGCCCCAGCATTTT; CDR3: CASRGGTGNQPQHF
size: -; J: TRBJ2-1; V: TRBV4-1; D: TRBD2; DNA: TGCGCCAGCAGCCAAGAGGGACTAGCTGACACCTACAATGAGCAGTTCTTC; CDR3: CASSQEGLADTYNEQFF
size: -; J: TRBJ2-7; V: TRBV7-2; D: TRBD2; DNA: TGTGCCAGCAGGCACAAGAGACTAGCGGGGGGGCCCTACGAGCAGTACTTC; CDR3: CASRHKRLAGGPYEQYF
size: -; J: TRBJ2-3; V: TRBV5-6; D: -; DNA: TGTGCCAGCAGCTTGTTGTTAGAACCGAGCACAGATACGCAGTATTTT; CDR3: CASSLLLEPSTDTQYF
size: -; J: TRBJ2-1; V: TRBV19; D: -; DNA: TGTGCCAGTACCGCCCTTGGGGCAGGTTATGAGCAGTTCTTC; CDR3: CASTALGAGYEQFF
size: -; J: TRBJ2-1; V: TRBV29-1; D: -; DNA: TGCAGCGTCCTTCAAGAGAATGAGCAGTTCTTC; CDR3: CSVLQENEQFF
size: few; J: TRBJ1-4; V: TRBV5-6; D: -; DNA: TGTGCCAGCAGTTTAGGAGGGGATAATGAAAAACTGTTTTTT; CDR3: CASSLGGDNEKLFF
size: -; J: TRBJ1-1; V: TRBV30; D: -; DNA: TGTGCCTGGAGTGTATTCGGAGGAACTGAAGCTTTCTTT; CDR3: CAWSVFGGTEAFF
size: -; J: TRBJ2-1; V: TRBV4-1; D: TRBD2; DNA: TGCGCCAGCAGCCCGGGGCTAGCGGGACTATTCTACAATGAGCAGTTCTTC; CDR3: CASSPGLAGLFYNEQFF
size: -; J: TRBJ2-7; V: TRBV29-1; D: TRBD1; DNA: TGCAGCGTCGCGGACAGGGACTACGAGCAGTACTTC; CDR3: CSVADRDYEQYF
size: -; J: TRBJ2-1; V: TRBV4-1; D: TRBD1; DNA: TGCGCCAGCAGCCCGAACAGGGGCCTAAGCTCCTACAATGAGCAGTTCTTC; CDR3: CASSPNRGLSSYNEQFF
size: -; J: TRBJ2-7; V: TRBV28; D: -; DNA: TGTGCCAGCAGTACCGGACAGGGAGGGTACTACGAGCAGTACTTC; CDR3: CASSTGQGGYYEQYF
size: -; J: TRBJ2-1; V: TRBV10-3; D: -; DNA: TGTGCCACCTTAGAGTACAATGAGCAGTTCTTC; CDR3: CATLEYNEQFF
size: -; J: TRBJ2-7; V: TRBV2; D: TRBD2; DNA: TGTGCCAGCAATAGGGAGAAGCGGGAGGGCGGGTACGAGCAGTACTTC; CDR3: CASNREKREGGYEQYF
size: -; J: TRBJ2-4; V: TRBV4-1; D: TRBD2; DNA: TGCGCCAGCAGCCCGGGACTAGTCAGCGGCATTCAGTACTTC; CDR3: CASSPGLVSGIQYF
size: -; J: TRBJ1-1; V: TRBV30; D: -; DNA: TGTGCCTGGAGTGTAATGGGGGCCACTGAAGCTTTCTTT; CDR3: CAWSVMGATEAFF
size: -; J: TRBJ2-3; V: TRBV7-2; D: TRBD2; DNA: TGTGCCAGCAGTTCAGCGGGAGTCTCCACAGATACGCAGTATTTT; CDR3: CASSSAGVSTDTQYF
size: -; J: TRBJ2-7; V: TRBV6-5; D: TRBD1; DNA: TGTGCCAGCAGTTCATGGACAGGGGGAAACGAGCAGTACTTC; CDR3: CASSSWTGGNEQYF
size: few; J: TRBJ1-2; V: TRBV29-1; D: TRBD1; DNA: TGCAGCGTTCGTTGGACAGGGGGTAACTATGGCTACACCTTC; CDR3: CSVRWTGGNYGYTF
size: once; J: TRBJ2-2; V: TRBV28; D: -; DNA: TGTGCCAGCAGTTTCGCTGCACGTCGGGTTTCCGGGGAGCTGTTTTTT; CDR3: CASSFAARRVSGELFF
size: -; J: TRBJ1-2; V: TRBV30; D: TRBD1; DNA: TGTGCCTGGAGTGTTTATGGGACAGAAGGGTGCACCTTC; CDR3: CAWSVYGTEGCTF
size: -; J: TRBJ2-1; V: TRBV4-1; D: -; DNA: TGCGCCAGCAGCGCAGGCGGGGGGACAGATACTCACCGCGATGAGCAGTTCTTC; CDR3: CASSAGGGTDTHRDEQFF
size: few; J: TRBJ2-7; V: TRBV5-8; D: -; DNA: TGTGCCAGCAGCCTGTACTACGAGCAGTACTTC; CDR3: CASSLYYEQYF
size: -; J: TRBJ1-5; V: TRBV4-3; D: TRBD1; DNA: TGCGCCAGCAGCCCGGGACAGGGTCAGCCCCAGCATTTT; CDR3: CASSPGQGQPQHF
size: once; J: TRBJ1-1; V: TRBV7-8; D: -; DNA: TGTGCCAGCATCGCGACAACGAACACTGAAGCTTTCTTT; CDR3: CASIATTNTEAFF
size: -; J: TRBJ1-4; V: TRBV9; D: TRBD1; DNA: TGTGCCAGCAGCCCAGGGACAGCCCAGTATGAAAAACTGTTTTTT; CDR3: CASSPGTAQYEKLFF
size: -; J: TRBJ1-1; V: TRBV5-6; D: -; DNA: TGTGCCAGCAGCTCCGGGAACACTGAAGCTTTCTTT; CDR3: CASSSGNTEAFF
size: -; J: TRBJ2-7; V: TRBV11-2; D: TRBD1; DNA: TGTGCCAGCAGCTTCGGGGACAGGGGATACGAGCAGTACTTC; CDR3: CASSFGDRGYEQYF
size: -; J: TRBJ2-5; V: TRBV6-6; D: -; DNA: TGTGCCAGCAGATCCAACAGAAATCGGAGGGAGACCCAGTACTTC; CDR3: CASRSNRNRRETQYF
size: -; J: TRBJ2-7; V: TRBV19; D: -; DNA: TGTGCCAGTAGTCCGGGACTTGGGACTTACGAGCAGTACTTC; CDR3: CASSPGLGTYEQYF
size: once; J: TRBJ2-7; V: TRBV9; D: TRBD1; DNA: TGTGCCAGCAGCGTTGGGACAGACTCCTACGAGCAGTACTTC; CDR3: CASSVGTDSYEQYF
size: -; J: TRBJ2-7; V: TRBV5-1; D: TRBD1; DNA: TGCGCCAGCAGCGTGCGGACAGGGGGCTCCTACGAGCAGTACTTC; CDR3: CASSVRTGGSYEQYF